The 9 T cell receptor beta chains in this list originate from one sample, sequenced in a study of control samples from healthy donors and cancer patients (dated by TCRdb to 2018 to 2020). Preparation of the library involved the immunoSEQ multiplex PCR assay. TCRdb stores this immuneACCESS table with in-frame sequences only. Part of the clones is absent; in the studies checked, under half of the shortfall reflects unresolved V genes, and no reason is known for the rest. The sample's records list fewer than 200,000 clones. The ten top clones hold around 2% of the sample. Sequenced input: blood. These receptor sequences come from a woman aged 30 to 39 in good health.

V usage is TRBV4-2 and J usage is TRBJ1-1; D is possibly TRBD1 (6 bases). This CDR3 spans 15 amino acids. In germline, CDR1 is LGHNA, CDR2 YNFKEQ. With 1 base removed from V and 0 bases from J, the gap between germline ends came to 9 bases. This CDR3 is CASSQGGQMNTEAFF. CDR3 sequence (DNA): TGTGCCAGCAGCCAAGGAGGACAGATGAACACTGAAGCTTTCTTT.

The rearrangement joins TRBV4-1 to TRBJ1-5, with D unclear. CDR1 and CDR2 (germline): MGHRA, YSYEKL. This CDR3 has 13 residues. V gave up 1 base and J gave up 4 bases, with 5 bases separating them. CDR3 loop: CASSQVWNQPQHF. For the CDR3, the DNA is TGCGCCAGCAGCCAAGTCTGGAATCAGCCCCAGCATTTT.

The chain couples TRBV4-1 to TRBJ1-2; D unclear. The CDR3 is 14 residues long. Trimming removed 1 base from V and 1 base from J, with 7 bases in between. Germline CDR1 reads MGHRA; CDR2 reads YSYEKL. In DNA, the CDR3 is TGCGCCAGCAGCCAAGCGAGAAATAACTATGGCTACACCTTC. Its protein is CASSQARNNYGYTF.

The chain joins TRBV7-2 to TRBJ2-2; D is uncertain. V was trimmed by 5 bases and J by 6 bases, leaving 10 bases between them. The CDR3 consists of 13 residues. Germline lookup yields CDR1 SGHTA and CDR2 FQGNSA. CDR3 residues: CASSINRAGELFF. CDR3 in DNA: TGTGCCAGCAGCATTAATCGAGCCGGGGAGCTGTTTTTT.

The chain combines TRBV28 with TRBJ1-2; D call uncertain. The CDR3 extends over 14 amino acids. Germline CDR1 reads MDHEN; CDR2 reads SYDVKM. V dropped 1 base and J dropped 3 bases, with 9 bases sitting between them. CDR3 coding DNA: TGTGCCAGCAGTTTATCTGGCACCTACTATGGCTACACCTTC. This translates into CASSLSGTYYGYTF.

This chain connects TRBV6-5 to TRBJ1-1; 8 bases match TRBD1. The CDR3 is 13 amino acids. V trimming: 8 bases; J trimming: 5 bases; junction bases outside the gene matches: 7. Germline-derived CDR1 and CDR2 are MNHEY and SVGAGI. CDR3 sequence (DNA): TGTGCCAGCGGCAACAGGGGGTGGACTGAAGCTTTCTTT. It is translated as CASGNRGWTEAFF.

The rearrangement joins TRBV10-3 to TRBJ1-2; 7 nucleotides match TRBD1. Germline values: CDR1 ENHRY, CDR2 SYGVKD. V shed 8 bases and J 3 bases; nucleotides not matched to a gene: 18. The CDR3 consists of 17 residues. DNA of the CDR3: TGTGCCATCGGGGAGGATAAGACAGGGCGAGGGTACTATGGCTACACCTTC. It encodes CAIGEDKTGRGYYGYTF.

The CDR3: CASSSRPDGYTF. CDR3 DNA sequence: TGCGCCAGCAGCTCCCGACCCGATGGCTACACCTTC. The chain employs TRBV4-1 and TRBJ1-2; D remains unclear. This CDR3 is 12 amino acids long. Germline values: CDR1 MGHRA, CDR2 YSYEKL. Trimming took off 5 bases at V and 6 bases at J, with 10 bases between the two ends.

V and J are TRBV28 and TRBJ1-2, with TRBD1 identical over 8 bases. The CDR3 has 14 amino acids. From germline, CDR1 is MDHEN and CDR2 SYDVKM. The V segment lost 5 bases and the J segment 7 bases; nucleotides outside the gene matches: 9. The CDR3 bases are TGTGCCAGCAGTCCCCGGACAGGGTTGATTGGCTACACCTTC. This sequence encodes CASSPRTGLIGYTF.